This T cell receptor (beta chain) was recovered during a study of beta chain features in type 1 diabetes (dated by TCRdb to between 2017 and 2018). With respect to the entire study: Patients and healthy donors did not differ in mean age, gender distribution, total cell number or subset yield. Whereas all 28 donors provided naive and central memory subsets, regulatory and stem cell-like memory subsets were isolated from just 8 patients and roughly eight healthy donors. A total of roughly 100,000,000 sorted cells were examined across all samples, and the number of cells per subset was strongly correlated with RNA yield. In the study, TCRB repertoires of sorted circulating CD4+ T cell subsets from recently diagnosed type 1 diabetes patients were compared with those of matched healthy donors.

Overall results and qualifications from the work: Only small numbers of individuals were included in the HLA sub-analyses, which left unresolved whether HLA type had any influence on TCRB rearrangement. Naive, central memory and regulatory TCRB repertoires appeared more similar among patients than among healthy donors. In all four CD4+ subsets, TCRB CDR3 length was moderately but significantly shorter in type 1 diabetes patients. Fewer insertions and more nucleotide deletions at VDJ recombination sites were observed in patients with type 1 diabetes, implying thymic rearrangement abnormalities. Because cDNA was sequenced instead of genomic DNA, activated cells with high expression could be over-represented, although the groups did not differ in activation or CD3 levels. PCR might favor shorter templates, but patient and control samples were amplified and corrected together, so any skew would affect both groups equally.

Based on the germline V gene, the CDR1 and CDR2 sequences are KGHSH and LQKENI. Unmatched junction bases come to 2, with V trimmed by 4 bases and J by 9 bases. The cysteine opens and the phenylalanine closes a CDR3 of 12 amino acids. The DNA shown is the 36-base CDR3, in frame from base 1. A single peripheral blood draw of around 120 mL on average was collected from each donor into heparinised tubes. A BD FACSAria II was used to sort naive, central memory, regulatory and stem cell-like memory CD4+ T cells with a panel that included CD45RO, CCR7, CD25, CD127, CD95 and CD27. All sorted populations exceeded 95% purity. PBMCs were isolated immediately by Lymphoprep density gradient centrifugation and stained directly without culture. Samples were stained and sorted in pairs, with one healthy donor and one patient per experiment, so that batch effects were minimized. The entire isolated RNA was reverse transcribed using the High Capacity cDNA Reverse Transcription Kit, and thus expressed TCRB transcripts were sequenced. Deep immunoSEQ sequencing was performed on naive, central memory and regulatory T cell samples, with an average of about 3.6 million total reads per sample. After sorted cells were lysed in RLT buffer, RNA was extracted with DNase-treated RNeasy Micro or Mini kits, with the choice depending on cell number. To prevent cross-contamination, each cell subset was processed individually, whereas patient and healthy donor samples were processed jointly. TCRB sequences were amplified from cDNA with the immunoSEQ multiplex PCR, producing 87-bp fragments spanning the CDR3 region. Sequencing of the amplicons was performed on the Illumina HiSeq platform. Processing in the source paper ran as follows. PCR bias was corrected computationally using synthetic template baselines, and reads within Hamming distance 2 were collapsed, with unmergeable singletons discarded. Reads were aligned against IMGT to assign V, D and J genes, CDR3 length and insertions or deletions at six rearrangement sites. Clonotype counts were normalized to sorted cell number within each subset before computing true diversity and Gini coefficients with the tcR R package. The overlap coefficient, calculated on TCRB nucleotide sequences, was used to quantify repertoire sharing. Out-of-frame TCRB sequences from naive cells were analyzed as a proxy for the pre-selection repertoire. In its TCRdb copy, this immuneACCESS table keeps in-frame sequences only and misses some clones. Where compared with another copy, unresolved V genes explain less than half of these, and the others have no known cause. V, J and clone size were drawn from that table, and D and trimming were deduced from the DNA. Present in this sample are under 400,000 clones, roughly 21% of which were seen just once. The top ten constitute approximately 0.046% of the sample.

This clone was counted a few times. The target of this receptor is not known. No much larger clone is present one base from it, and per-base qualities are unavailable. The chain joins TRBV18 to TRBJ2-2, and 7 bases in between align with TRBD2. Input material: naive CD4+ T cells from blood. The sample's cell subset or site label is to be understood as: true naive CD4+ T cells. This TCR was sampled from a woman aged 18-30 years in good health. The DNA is TGTGCCAGCTCACGACTAGCTCGGGAGCTGTTTTTT. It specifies CASSRLARELFF.